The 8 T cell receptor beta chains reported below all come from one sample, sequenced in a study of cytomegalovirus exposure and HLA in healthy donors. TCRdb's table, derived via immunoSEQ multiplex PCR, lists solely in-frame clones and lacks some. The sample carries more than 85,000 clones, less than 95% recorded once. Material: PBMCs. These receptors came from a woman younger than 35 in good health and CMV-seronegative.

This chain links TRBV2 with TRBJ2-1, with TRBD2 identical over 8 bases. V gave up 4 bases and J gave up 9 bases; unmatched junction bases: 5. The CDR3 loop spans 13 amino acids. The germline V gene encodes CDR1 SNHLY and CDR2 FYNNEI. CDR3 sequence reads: CASSGGLVGEQFF. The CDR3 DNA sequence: TGTGCCAGCAGTGGGGGACTAGTGGGTGAGCAGTTCTTC.

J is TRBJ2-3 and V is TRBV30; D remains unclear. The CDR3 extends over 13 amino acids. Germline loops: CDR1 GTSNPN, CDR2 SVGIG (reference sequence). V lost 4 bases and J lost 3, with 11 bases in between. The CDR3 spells CAWITRGTDTQYF. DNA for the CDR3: TGTGCCTGGATCACCCGAGGAACAGATACGCAGTATTTT.

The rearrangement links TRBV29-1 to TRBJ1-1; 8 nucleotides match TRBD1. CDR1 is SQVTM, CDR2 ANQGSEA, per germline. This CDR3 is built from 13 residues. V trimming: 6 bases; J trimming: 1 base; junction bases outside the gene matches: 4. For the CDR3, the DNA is TGCAGCGTGGACAGGGTTCGGAACACTGAAGCTTTCTTT. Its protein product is CSVDRVRNTEAFF.

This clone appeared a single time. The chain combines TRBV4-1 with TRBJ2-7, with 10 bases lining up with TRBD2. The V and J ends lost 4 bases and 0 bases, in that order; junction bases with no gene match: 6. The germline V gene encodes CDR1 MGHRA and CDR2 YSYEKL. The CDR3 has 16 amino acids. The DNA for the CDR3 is TGCGCCAGCAGCCCCAGGACTAGCGGATCCTCCTACGAGCAGTACTTC. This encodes CASSPRTSGSSYEQYF.

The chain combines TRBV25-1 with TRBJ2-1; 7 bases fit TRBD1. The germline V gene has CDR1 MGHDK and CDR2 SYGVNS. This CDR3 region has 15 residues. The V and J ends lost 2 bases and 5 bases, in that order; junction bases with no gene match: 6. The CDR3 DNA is TGTGCCAGCAGTGAAAGACAGGGATCCAACAATGAGCAGTTCTTC. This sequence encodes CASSERQGSNNEQFF.

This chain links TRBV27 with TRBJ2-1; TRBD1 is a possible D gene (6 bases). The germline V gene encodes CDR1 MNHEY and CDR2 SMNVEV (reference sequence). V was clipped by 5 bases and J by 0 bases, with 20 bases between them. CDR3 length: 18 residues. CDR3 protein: CASSLLPGHPSSYNEQFF. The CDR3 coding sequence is TGTGCCAGCAGTCTCCTACCGGGACACCCAAGCTCCTACAATGAGCAGTTCTTC.

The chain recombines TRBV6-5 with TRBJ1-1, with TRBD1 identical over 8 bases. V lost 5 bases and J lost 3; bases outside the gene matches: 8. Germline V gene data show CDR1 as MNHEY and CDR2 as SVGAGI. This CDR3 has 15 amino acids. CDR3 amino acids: CASSTPGGSYTEAFF. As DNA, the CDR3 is TGTGCCAGCAGTACCCCAGGGGGCAGTTACACTGAAGCTTTCTTT.

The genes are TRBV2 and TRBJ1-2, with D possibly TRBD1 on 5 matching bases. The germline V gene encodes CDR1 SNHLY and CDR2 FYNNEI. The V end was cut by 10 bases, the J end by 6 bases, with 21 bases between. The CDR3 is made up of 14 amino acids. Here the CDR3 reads CAISLRGRENGYTF. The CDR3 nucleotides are TGTGCCATCAGCCTTAGGGGTCGCGAAAATGGCTACACCTTC.